Shown below are 12 T cell receptor beta chains from a single sample sequenced in a study of chemoradiotherapy in HPV16-positive cancers (dated by TCRdb to 2021 to 2024). Preparation of the library involved the immunoSEQ multiplex PCR assay. TCRdb mirrors the immuneACCESS table, restricted to in-frame sequences. Some clones are absent from its copies; in checked studies, under half trace to an unresolved V gene, and the reason for the others is unknown. Recorded for this sample are roughly 24,000 clones; around nine tenths of them occurred a single time. The ten largest clones add up to 15% to 20% of the sample. This specimen was blood, taken from a patient who underwent chemoradiotherapy. These TCRs come from a human donor with HPV-associated anogenital cancer.

This chain joins TRBV18 and TRBJ1-5; 7 bases are shared with TRBD1. Germline-derived CDR1 and CDR2 are KGHSH and LQKENI. The CDR3 loop spans 14 amino acids. V shed 6 bases, J shed 7 bases, and the junction held 9 bases outside the gene matches. The CDR3 DNA sequence: TGTGCCAGCTCCATCGGCCAGGGGGGCCAGCCCCAGCATTTT. As protein: CASSIGQGGQPQHF. The full variable domain, in which reference TRBV18 and TRBJ1-5 provide the parts outside the CDR3, is NAGVMQNPRHLVRRRGQEARLRCSPMKGHSHVYWYRQLPEEGLKFMVYLQKENIIDESGMPKERFSAEFPKEGPSILRIQQVVRGDSAAYFCASSIGQGGQPQHFGDGTRLSIL.

The chain employs TRBV2 and TRBJ2-5; 16 positions agree with TRBD2. The CDR3 has 17 residues. The V segment lost 6 bases and the J segment 5 bases; nucleotides outside the gene matches: 9. CDR1 is SNHLY, CDR2 FYNNEI, per germline. The chain's CDR3 is CASSSGTSGRAWETQYF. CDR3 sequence (DNA): TGTGCCAGCAGCTCCGGGACTAGCGGGAGGGCGTGGGAGACCCAGTACTTC.

This clone was counted a few times. This chain connects TRBV5-1 to TRBJ1-6; D might be TRBD1 (6 bases). The germline gives CDR1 SGHRS, CDR2 YFSETQ. The ends were cut back, 5 bases at V and 4 bases at J, with 13 bases in the middle. The CDR3 totals 15 residues. The CDR3 loop reads CASRGEDRYNSPLHF. The CDR3 coding sequence is TGCGCCAGCAGAGGTGAAGACAGGTATAATTCACCCCTCCACTTT. The full variable domain, in which reference TRBV5-1 and TRBJ1-6 provide the parts outside the CDR3, is KAGVTQTPRYLIKTRGQQVTLSCSPISGHRSVSWYQQTPGQGLQFLFEYFSETQRNKGNFPGRFSGRQFSNSRSEMNVSTLELGDSALYLCASRGEDRYNSPLHFGNGTRLTVT.

This clone was seen once. The chain recombines TRBV7-9 with TRBJ2-5; D is possibly TRBD2 (7 bases). The V end was cut by 4 bases, the J end by 3 bases, with 18 bases between. Per the germline V gene, CDR1 is SEHNR and CDR2 is FQNEAQ (reference sequence). This CDR3 comprises 16 residues. The CDR3 loop reads CASSSLMGGQKETQYF. As DNA, the CDR3 is TGTGCCAGCAGCTCCCTTATGGGGGGGCAGAAAGAGACCCAGTACTTC.

CDR3 sequence: CASALGRTSTDTQYF. DNA for the CDR3: TGTGCCAGCGCACTGGGGCGTACTAGCACAGATACGCAGTATTTT. The chain carries TRBV11-3 and TRBJ2-3; D is possibly TRBD1 (5 bases). Trimming removed 8 bases at V and 0 bases at J, with 15 bases between. CDR3 size: 15 residues. The germline CDR1 and CDR2 sequences are SGHNT and YENEEA. Full variable domain (outside the CDR3, taken from reference TRBV11-3 and TRBJ2-3): EAGVVQSPRYKIIEKKQPVAFWCNPISGHNTLYWYLQNLGQGPELLIRYENEEAVDDSQLPKDRFSAERLKGVDSTLKIQPAELGDSAVYLCASALGRTSTDTQYFGPGTRLTVL.

The chain is built from TRBV19 and TRBJ1-4; 7 positions match TRBD1. Germline lookup yields CDR1 LNHDA and CDR2 SQIVND (reference sequence). J was trimmed by 8 bases and V by 6 bases; bases with no gene match: 9. The CDR3 totals 14 residues. This CDR3 reads CASSRDSGREKLFF. In nucleotides, the CDR3 is TGTGCCAGTAGCCGGGACAGTGGTCGGGAAAAACTGTTTTTT. Using reference TRBV19 and TRBJ1-4 for the parts outside the CDR3, the full variable domain is DGGITQSPKYLFRKEGQNVTLSCEQNLNHDAMYWYRQDPGQGLRLIYYSQIVNDFQKGDIAEGYSVSREKKESFPLTVTSAQKNPTAFYLCASSRDSGREKLFFGSGTQLSVL.

The chain uses TRBV4-2 and TRBJ2-5; 9 bases line up with TRBD2. The CDR3 is 15 residues long. J lost 0 bases, V lost 3 bases, and 2 bases had no gene match. Per the germline V gene, CDR1 is LGHNA and CDR2 is YNFKEQ. The CDR3 loop is CASSQSSGDQETQYF. CDR3 bases: TGTGCCAGCAGCCAGTCTAGCGGGGACCAAGAGACCCAGTACTTC.

V gene TRBV5-1 combines with J gene TRBJ1-1; no clear D. The length of the CDR3 is 15 residues. Trimming pared 6 bases from V and 5 bases from J, leaving 20 bases between. Germline assignment: CDR1 SGHRS and CDR2 YFSETQ. The CDR3: CASKSTPGGSTEAFF. CDR3 bases: TGCGCCAGCAAGAGTACCCCGGGTGGATCGACTGAAGCTTTCTTT. Full variable domain (rest looked up from reference TRBV5-1 and TRBJ1-1): KAGVTQTPRYLIKTRGQQVTLSCSPISGHRSVSWYQQTPGQGLQFLFEYFSETQRNKGNFPGRFSGRQFSNSRSEMNVSTLELGDSALYLCASKSTPGGSTEAFFGQGTRLTVV.

This rearrangement joins TRBV7-2 to TRBJ1-2, with D uncertain. CDR1 and CDR2 from the germline V gene are SGHTA and FQGNSA. This CDR3 spans 14 amino acids. V lost 1 base, J lost 0 bases, and 6 bases lay in between. CDR3 nucleotides: TGTGCCAGCAGCTTAGGTTTGGCTAACTATGGCTACACCTTC. Its translation is CASSLGLANYGYTF.

V usage is TRBV7-3 and J usage is TRBJ2-6, with D tentatively TRBD2 (5 bases). V lost 0 bases, J lost 2 bases, and 8 bases lay in between. Germline CDR1 is SGHTA and CDR2 is FQGTGA. This CDR3 has 16 amino acids. This CDR3 reads CASSLTSGTGANVLTF. In DNA form, the CDR3 reads TGTGCCAGCAGCTTAACTTCCGGGACTGGGGCCAACGTCCTGACTTTC. The full variable domain, with the rest looked up from reference TRBV7-3 and TRBJ2-6, is GAGVSQTPSNKVTEKGKYVELRCDPISGHTALYWYRQSLGQGPEFLIYFQGTGAADDSGLPNDRFFAVRPEGSVSTLKIQRTERGDSAVYLCASSLTSGTGANVLTFGAGSRLTVL.

This rearrangement joins TRBV6-1 to TRBJ2-1; 10 bases are a match to TRBD1. This CDR3 spans 15 amino acids. The junction had 3 bases not matched to a gene; V was cut back by 3 bases and J by 4 bases. Germline V gene lookup returns CDR1 MNHNS and CDR2 SASEGT. The CDR3: CASSDRDRGYNEQFF. DNA for the CDR3: TGTGCCAGCAGTGATCGGGACAGGGGATACAATGAGCAGTTCTTC.

This chain uses TRBV11-2 with TRBJ2-5; 7 bases are shared with TRBD2. The V gene's germline CDR1 is SGHAT and CDR2 FQNNGV. The CDR3 has 15 residues. V lost 3 bases and J lost 1; bases outside the gene matches: 5. CDR3 in amino acids: CASSFRDYFQETQYF. In DNA form, the CDR3 reads TGTGCCAGCAGCTTCCGGGACTACTTCCAAGAGACCCAGTACTTC.